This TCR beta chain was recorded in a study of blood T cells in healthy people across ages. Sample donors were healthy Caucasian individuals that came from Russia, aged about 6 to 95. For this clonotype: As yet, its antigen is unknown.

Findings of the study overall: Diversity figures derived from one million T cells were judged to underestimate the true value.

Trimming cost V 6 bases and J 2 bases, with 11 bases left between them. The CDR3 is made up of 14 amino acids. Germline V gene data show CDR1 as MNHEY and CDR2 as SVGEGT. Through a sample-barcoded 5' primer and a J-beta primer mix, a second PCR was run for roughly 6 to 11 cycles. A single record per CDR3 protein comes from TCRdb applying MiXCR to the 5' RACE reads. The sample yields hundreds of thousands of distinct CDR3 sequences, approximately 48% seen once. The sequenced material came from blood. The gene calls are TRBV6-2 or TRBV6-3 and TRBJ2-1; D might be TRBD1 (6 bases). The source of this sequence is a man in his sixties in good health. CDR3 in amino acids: CASRGDTTYNEQFF. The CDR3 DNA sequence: TGTGCCAGCAGGGGGGACACTACCTACAATGAGCAGTTCTTC.